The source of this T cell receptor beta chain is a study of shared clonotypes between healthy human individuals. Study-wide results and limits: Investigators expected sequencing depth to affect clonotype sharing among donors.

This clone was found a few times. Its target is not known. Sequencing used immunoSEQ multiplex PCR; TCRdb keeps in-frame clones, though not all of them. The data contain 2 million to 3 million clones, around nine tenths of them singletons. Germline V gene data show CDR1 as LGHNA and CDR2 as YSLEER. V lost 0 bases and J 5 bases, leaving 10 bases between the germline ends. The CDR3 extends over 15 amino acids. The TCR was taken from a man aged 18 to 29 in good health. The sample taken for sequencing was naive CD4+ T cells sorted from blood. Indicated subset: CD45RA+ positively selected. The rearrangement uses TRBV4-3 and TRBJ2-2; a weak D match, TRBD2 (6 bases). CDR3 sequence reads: CASSQEGSGTGELFF. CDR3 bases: TGCGCCAGCAGCCAAGAAGGTAGCGGTACCGGGGAGCTGTTTTTT.